This TCR beta chain was found in a study of OX40 agonist ivuxolimab in advanced cancers. Background on the study: The patients got ivuxolimab, which is an agonistic anti-OX40 (CD134) antibody. Among those enrolled, mean age was around 55 years (range roughly 23 to 85) and about 79% were male.

The CDR3 has 14 residues. After removal of 9 bases from V and 1 base from J, the junction contained 6 bases not matched to a gene. The germline CDR1 and CDR2 sequences are SNHLY and FYNNEI. Notes on the study in general: The CD4+ and CD8+ T cells in the blood had expanded clonally by week 6 at 0.1 to 3.0 mg/kg. Relative to CD4+, CD8+ T cells held more expanded clones on average.

Using immunoSEQ multiplex PCR, the repertoire was profiled, and TCRdb retains in-frame clones only, with some absent. Found here are over 85,000 clones, roughly 88% of them singletons; the top ten hold roughly 1.6%. On this clone itself: Its antigen is not known.

The origin of this receptor is an adult with an advanced solid tumor such as melanoma, head and neck, liver or kidney cancer. The source material was CD4+ or CD8+ T cells sorted from blood, sampled in a trial of the OX40 agonist ivuxolimab. The gene calls are TRBV2 and TRBJ2-3, with 8 bases aligning to TRBD2. The CDR3 loop reads CARGAGVRTDTQYF. In DNA, the CDR3 is TGTGCCAGGGGAGCGGGAGTGCGCACAGATACGCAGTATTTT.